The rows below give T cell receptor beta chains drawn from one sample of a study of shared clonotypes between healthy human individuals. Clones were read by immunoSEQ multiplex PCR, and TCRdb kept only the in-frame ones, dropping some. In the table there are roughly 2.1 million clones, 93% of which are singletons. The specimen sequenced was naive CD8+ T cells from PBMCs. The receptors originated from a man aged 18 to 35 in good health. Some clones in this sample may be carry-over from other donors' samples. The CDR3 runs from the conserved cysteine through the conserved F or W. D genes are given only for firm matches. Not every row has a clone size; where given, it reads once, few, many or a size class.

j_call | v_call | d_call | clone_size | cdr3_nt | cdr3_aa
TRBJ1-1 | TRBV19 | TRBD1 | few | TGTGCCAGTAGTTCAATTCAGGGGGCCACTGAAGCTTTCTTT | CASSSIQGATEAFF
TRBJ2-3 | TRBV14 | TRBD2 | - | TGTGCCAGCAGCCAGGGTAGCGGGAAACTCACAGATACGCAGTATTTT | CASSQGSGKLTDTQYF
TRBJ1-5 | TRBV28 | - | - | TGTGCCAGCAGTCAGGGGCAGTTGAGGGGTGCGCCCCAGCATTTT | CASSQGQLRGAPQHF
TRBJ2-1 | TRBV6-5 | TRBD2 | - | TGTGCCAGCAGTACCACTAGCGGGAGGGCCTATGAGCAGTTCTTC | CASSTTSGRAYEQFF
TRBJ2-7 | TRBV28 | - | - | TGTGCCAGCAGTTTAAAGATCCTCCGGGTTGAGCAGTACTTC | CASSLKILRVEQYF
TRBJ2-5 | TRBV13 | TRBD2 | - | TGTGCCAGCAGTTCGAGACTAGCGGGAGGGCAAGGGGAGACCCAGTACTTC | CASSSRLAGGQGETQYF
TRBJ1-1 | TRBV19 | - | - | TGTGCCAGTAGTCATTTCGGGGGGGTGAGCACTGAAGCTTTCTTT | CASSHFGGVSTEAFF
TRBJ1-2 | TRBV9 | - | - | TGTGCCAGCAGCGGGGCCGGGACGGACGACCTAGACTATGGCTACACCTTC | CASSGAGTDDLDYGYTF
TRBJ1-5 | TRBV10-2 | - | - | TGCGCCAGCAGCGATACAGGGTACAATCAGCCCCAGCATTTT | CASSDTGYNQPQHF
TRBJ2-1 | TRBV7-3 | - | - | TGTGCCAGCAGCCATCAAAGGGGCCCTTACAATGAGCAGTTCTTC | CASSHQRGPYNEQFF
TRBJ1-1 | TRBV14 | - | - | TGTGCCAGCAGCCAAGATTGGCAGGTAAACTTTATGAACACTGAAGCTTTCTTT | CASSQDWQVNFMNTEAFF
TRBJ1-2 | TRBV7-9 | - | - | TGTGCCAGCAGCGAGATTTTTCTGTACTATGGCTACACCTTC | CASSEIFLYYGYTF
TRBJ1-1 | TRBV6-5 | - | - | TGTGCCAGCAGTTACCCCGGAGAGAGAGCTTTCTTT | CASSYPGERAFF
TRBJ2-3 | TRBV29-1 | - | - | TGCAGCGCTGTAGCGGATAGCACAGATACGCAGTATTTT | CSAVADSTDTQYF
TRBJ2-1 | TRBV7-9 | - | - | TGTGCCAGCAGCTTAGGGTACGGGAGCTCCTACAATGAGCAGTTCTTC | CASSLGYGSSYNEQFF
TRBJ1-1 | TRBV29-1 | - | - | TGCAGCGTTGATGGGGGCCCCCCCCCGAAGACTGAAGCTTTCTTT | CSVDGGPPPKTEAFF
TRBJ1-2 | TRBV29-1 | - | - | TGTAGCGTTGAAGATCCCGGGCCCAAGGGCTACACCTTC | CSVEDPGPKGYTF
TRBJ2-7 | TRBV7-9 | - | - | TGTGCCAGCAGCCTCCAGCTCGGACGGGAGAGCTCCTACGAGCAGTACTTC | CASSLQLGRESSYEQYF
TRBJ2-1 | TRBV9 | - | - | TGTGCCAGCAGCGTAGCATCGTACAATGAGCAGTTCTTC | CASSVASYNEQFF
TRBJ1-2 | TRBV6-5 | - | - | TGTGCCAGCAGTTACTCAGGGGGAAAGGATGGCTACACCTTC | CASSYSGGKDGYTF
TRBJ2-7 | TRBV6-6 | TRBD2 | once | TGTGCCAGCAGTTACAGTGCTAGCGGGAGTTACGAGCAGTACTTC | CASSYSASGSYEQYF
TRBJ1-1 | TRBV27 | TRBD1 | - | TGTGCCAGCAGTCCCGGACAGGGGGGAAACACTGAAGCTTTCTTT | CASSPGQGGNTEAFF
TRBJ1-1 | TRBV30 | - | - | TGTGCCTGGAGTGTTGTCGTCTCTTTCTGGGATGCTGAAGCTTTCTTT | CAWSVVVSFWDAEAFF
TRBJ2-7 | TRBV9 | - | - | TGTGCCAGCAGCGTAGCTGAAGGGGCCGAGCAGTACTTC | CASSVAEGAEQYF
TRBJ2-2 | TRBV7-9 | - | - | TGTGCCAGCAGCTCGCCCGTCGGGGTGTTCACCGGGGAGCTGTTTTTT | CASSSPVGVFTGELFF
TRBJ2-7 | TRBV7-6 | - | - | TGTGCCAGCAGCCCCGGGGCCCTAGGACACGAGCAGTACTTC | CASSPGALGHEQYF
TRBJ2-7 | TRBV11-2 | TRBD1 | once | TGTGCCAGCAGCTTAGTTAGTAGGGGGCAGAACGAGCAGTACTTC | CASSLVSRGQNEQYF
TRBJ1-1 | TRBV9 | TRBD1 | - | TGTGCCAGCAGCACAGGGGTAAACACTGAAGCTTTCTTT | CASSTGVNTEAFF
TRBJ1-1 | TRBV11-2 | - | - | TGTGCCAGCTTAGGGTTATATCGGAAGCTAAACACTGAAGCTTTCTTT | CASLGLYRKLNTEAFF
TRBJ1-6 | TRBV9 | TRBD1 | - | TGTGCCAGCAGCCCCGGACAGGTCAGGACACCCCTCCACTTT | CASSPGQVRTPLHF
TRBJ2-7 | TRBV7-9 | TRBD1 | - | TGTGCCAGCAGCCCTGGACAGGCAGTGATGTACGAGCAGTACTTC | CASSPGQAVMYEQYF
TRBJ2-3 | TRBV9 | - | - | TGTGCCAGCAGCGTAGTGGGGTTATCGAGCACAGATACGCAGTATTTT | CASSVVGLSSTDTQYF
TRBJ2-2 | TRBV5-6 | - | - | TGTGCCAGCAGCTTGGGGGACACCGGGGAGCTGTTTTTT | CASSLGDTGELFF